This TCR beta chain derives from a study of blood T cell repertoires in COVID-19 (dated by TCRdb to between 2020 and 2021). In the study overall: Samples from collaborators originated in the United States, Italy and Spain and spanned both the acute and convalescent phases of COVID-19. The prospective study material was composed of cDNA or gDNA derived from T cells, B-cell-depleted T cells, or PBMCs. Subjects who had been exposed to COVID-19, were actively infected with it, or had recovered from it provided the deeply sampled blood TCRbeta repertoires that made up the dataset. The repertoires were released in a freely available public database meant as a resource for research on the immune response to SARS-CoV-2. The samples were drawn from the first 160 participants of the ongoing ImmuneRACE study and from about 1,200 subjects provided by 6 global collaborators. A de-identified subject ID, COVID-19 status, age in years and sex were almost always included in the sample metadata. Where available, HLA class I and class II types were obtained from metadata supplied by the sample provider rather than from assay-based typing. What the authors observed across the whole study: The amount of clinical and demographic metadata varied by source and participant and was provided uncurated.

With regard to this clone: Its binding antigen is unknown. Base qualities are not provided; no much larger clone lies one nucleotide away.

TCRbeta CDR3 regions were amplified from genomic DNA by means of the immunoSEQ Assay, a bias-controlled multiplex PCR. Processing in the source paper ran as follows. Within the assay, amplification of reference gene primers was used to estimate how many nucleated cells each sample contained. Sequence reads were collapsed and filtered to measure the absolute abundance of every unique TCRbeta CDR3 rearrangement. For each sample, productive Simpson clonality was calculated as the square root of Simpson's diversity index across productive rearrangements. TCRdb obtained this table from immuneACCESS and retained in-frame rearrangements with V and J assigned. These tables miss some clones; where compared with another copy, unresolved V genes account for less than half of the shortfall, and the remainder is unexplained. For V, J and clone size, that table is used; D and trimming come from the DNA. The sample table records under 200,000 clones; 84% of these occur just once. Clones ranked in the top ten supply about 8% of the sample.

Another Seattle source contributed samples from volunteer blood donors who had recovered from COVID-19. Whole blood was collected in K2EDTA tubes by collaborating institutions according to the institutions' own protocols. For TCRbeta analysis, collaborators shipped samples in one of three forms: frozen whole blood, isolated PBMCs, or DNA extracted from either of those sample types. The CDR3 measures 16 amino acids from cysteine to phenylalanine. Of all the DNA, just the CDR3 is kept, 48 bases in frame from base 1. From V the trimming removes 5 bases and from J it removes 0 bases, while the gene matches leave 4 bases of the junction unaccounted for. Looking up the germline V gene (reference sequence) yields CDR1 SGHAT and CDR2 FQDESV.

The sequenced sample consisted of peripheral blood. This clonotype was sampled from a man aged 40-50 years who had recovered from COVID-19. The sequence is built from TRBV11-1 and TRBJ2-2, and TRBD1 aligns with 9 junction nucleotides. The DNA reads TGTGCCAGCAGCCACCGGGACAGGGCGAACACCGGGGAGCTGTTTTTT. The translation is CASSHRDRANTGELFF.